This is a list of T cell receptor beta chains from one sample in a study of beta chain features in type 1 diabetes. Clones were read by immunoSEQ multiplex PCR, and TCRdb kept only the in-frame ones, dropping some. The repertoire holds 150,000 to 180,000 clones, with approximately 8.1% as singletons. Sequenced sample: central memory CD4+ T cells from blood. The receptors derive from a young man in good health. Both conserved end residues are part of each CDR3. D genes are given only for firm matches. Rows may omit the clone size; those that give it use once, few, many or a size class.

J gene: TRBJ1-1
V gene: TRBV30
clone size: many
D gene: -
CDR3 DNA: TGTGCCTGGGGGGCAATGAACACTGAAGCTTTCTTT
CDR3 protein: CAWGAMNTEAFF

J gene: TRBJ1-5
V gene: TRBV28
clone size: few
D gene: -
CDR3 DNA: TGTGCCAGCACCACAGGGTACTCAAGTCAGCCCCAGCATTTT
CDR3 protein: CASTTGYSSQPQHF

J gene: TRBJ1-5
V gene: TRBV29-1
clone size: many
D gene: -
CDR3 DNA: TGCAGCTACGGACAGAAAAATCAGCCCCAGCATTTT
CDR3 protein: CSYGQKNQPQHF

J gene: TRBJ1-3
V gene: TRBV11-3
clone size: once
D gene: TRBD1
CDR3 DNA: TGTGCCAGCAGCCACGGGACAGATCCTGGAAACACCATATATTTT
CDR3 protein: CASSHGTDPGNTIYF

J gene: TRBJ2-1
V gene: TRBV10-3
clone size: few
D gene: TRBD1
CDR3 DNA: TGTGCCATCAGAACGACAGGGCCTAGGGGCAATGAGCAGTTCTTC
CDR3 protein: CAIRTTGPRGNEQFF

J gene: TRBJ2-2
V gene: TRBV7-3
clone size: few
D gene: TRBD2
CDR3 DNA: TGTGCCAGCAGCCCCCACGGGGGGACCACCGGGGAGCTGTTTTTT
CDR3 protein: CASSPHGGTTGELFF

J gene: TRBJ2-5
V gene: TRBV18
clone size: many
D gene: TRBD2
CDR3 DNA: TGTGCCAGCTCACCTGGGACTAGCGGGGCCAACCGGGAGACCCAGTACTTC
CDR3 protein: CASSPGTSGANRETQYF

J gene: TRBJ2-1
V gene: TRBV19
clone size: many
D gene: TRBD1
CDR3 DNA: TGTGCCACAAGAGGGACAGCCTTCAATGAGCAGTTCTTC
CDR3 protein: CATRGTAFNEQFF

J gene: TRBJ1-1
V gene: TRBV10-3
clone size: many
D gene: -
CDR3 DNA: TGTGCCATCAGTGGTGTCAGGGAGGACACTGAAGCTTTCTTT
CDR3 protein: CAISGVREDTEAFF

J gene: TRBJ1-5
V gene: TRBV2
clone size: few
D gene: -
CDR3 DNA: TGTGCCAGCAGCGCGTTAACACAGGGCAATCAGCCCCAGCATTTT
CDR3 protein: CASSALTQGNQPQHF

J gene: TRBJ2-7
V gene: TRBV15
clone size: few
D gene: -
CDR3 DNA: TGTGCCACCAGCAGAGATAAAGGGAGCGGAAACGAGCAGTACTTC
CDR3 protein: CATSRDKGSGNEQYF

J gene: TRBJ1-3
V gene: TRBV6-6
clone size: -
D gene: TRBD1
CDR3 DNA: TGTGCCAGCAGTGCGGACAGGATCGGAAACACCATATATTTT
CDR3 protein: CASSADRIGNTIYF

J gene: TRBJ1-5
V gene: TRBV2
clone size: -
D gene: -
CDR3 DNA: TGTGCCAGCAGTGGGACACCCAATCAGCCCCAGCATTTT
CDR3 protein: CASSGTPNQPQHF

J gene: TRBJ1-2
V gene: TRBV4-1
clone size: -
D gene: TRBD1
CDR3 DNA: TGCGCCAGCAGCTCGGGACAGAACTATGGCTACACCTTC
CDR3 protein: CASSSGQNYGYTF

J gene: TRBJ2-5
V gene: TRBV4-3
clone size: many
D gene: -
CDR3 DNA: TGCGCCAGCAGCCAAGTCCTAGCTGAGACCCAGTACTTC
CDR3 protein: CASSQVLAETQYF

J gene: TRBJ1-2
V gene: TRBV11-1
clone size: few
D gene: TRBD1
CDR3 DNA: TGTGCCAGCAGCTTATGGACAGGGATAGTTTCCACCTTC
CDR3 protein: CASSLWTGIVSTF

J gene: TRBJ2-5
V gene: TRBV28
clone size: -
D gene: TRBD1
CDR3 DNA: TGTGCCAGCAGTTTCCCAGGGGGCGGCCAAGAGACCCAGTACTTC
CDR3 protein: CASSFPGGGQETQYF

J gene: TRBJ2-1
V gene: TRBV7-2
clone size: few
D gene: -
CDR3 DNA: TGTGCCAGCAGCCCCTTTTACAATGAGCAGTTCTTC
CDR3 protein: CASSPFYNEQFF

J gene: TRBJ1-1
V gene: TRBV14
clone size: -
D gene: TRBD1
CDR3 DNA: TGTGCCAGCAGCCAAGAAGGTTTAGGGGACAGGGGGCGTTATGAAGCTTTCTTT
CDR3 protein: CASSQEGLGDRGRYEAFF

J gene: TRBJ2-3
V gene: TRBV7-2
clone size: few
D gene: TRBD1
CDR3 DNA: TGTGCCAGCAGCCCAACAGGGGGCGCAGATACGCAGTATTTT
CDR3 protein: CASSPTGGADTQYF

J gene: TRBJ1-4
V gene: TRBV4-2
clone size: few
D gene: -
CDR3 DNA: TGTGCCAGCAGCCTTTGGAGGAGGAGGGAGGGTGAAAAACTGTTTTTT
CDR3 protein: CASSLWRRREGEKLFF

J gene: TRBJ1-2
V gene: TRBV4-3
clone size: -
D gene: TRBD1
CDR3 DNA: TGCGCCAGCAGCCAAGCGGGACAGGGGAGCTATGGCTACACCTTC
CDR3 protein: CASSQAGQGSYGYTF

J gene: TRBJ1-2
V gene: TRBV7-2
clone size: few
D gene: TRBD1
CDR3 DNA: TGTGCCAGCAGCCGCGGACAGGCGGAAAAGGACTATGGCTACACCTTC
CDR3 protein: CASSRGQAEKDYGYTF

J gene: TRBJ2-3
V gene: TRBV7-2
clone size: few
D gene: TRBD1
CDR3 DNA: TGTGCCAGCAGCTTAGGACAGGGGACAGATACGCAGTATTTT
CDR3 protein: CASSLGQGTDTQYF

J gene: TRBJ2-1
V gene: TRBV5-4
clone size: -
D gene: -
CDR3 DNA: TGTGCCAGCAGCTTGGCCAGGACTGCCAATGAGCAGTTCTTC
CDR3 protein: CASSLARTANEQFF

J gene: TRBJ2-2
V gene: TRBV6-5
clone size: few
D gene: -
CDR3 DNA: TGTGCCAGCAGCCCCACGACAGCCAACACCGGGGAGCTGTTTTTT
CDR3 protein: CASSPTTANTGELFF

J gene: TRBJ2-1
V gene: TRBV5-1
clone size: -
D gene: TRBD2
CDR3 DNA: TGCGCCAGCAGCTTGGCCACTAGCGGTGGCGATGAGCAGTTCTTC
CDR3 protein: CASSLATSGGDEQFF

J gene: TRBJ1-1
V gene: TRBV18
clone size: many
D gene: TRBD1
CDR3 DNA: TGTGCCAGCTCGCGGTCAGGGGGCGCTGGGAACACTGAAGCTTTCTTT
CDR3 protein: CASSRSGGAGNTEAFF

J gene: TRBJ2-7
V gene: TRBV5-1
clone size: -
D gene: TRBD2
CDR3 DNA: TGCGCCAGCAGCTTGCATCGCACATCAGGACTAGCGGGAGGGTTGAGCTACGAGCAGTACTTC
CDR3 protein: CASSLHRTSGLAGGLSYEQYF

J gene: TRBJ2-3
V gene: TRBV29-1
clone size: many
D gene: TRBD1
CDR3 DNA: TGCAGCGTGGGGACAGGGGGTATAGATACGCAGTATTTT
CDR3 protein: CSVGTGGIDTQYF

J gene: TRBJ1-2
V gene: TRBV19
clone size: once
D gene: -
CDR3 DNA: TGTGCCAGTAGTATCACCGGGTCAGCGGGAGGCTACACCTTC
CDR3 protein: CASSITGSAGGYTF

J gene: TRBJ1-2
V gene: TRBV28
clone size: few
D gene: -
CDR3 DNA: TGTGCCAGCAGTTTTGGCTCATTTAACTATGGCTACACCTTC
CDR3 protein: CASSFGSFNYGYTF

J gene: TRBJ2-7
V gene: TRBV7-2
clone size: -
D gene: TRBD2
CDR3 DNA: TGTGCCAGCAGCCCCGCGGGCGGGAGGGCCACTCGCGAGCAGTACTTC
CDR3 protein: CASSPAGGRATREQYF

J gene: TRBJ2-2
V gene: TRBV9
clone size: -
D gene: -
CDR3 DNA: TGTGCCAGCAGCGGTCCGGGACAAGCGAACACCGGGGAGCTGTTTTTT
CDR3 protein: CASSGPGQANTGELFF

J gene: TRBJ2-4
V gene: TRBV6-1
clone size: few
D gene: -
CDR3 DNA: TGTGCCAGCAGTGTAGTCGGAGGAACGGCGTACTTC
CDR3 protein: CASSVVGGTAYF

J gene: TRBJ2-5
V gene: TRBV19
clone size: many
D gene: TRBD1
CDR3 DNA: TGTGCCAGTAGTACCCCCGGGACAGAGCAAGAGACCCAGTACTTC
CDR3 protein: CASSTPGTEQETQYF

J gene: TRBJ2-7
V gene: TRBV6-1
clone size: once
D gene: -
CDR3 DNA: TGTGCCAGCAGGGAGCGTCGGCGGGGCTCCTACGAGCAGTACTTC
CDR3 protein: CASRERRRGSYEQYF

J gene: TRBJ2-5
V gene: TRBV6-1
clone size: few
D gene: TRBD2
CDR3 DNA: TGTGCCAGCAGTGCCGGAGCGGGGGTAGAGACCCAGTACTTC
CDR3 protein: CASSAGAGVETQYF

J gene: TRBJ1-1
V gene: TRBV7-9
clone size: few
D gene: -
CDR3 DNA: TGTGCCAGCAGCGCTAGACAGACGAACACTGAAGCTTTCTTT
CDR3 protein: CASSARQTNTEAFF

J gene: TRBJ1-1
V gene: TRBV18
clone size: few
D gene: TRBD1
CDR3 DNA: TGTGCCAGCTCATCGGGGATCTACAGGGGTACTGAAGCTTTCTTT
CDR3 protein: CASSSGIYRGTEAFF

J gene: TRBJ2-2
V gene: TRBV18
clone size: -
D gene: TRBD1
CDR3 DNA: TGTGCCAGCTCACCATTCCAGGGGGAAGTGGAGCTGTTTTTT
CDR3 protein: CASSPFQGEVELFF

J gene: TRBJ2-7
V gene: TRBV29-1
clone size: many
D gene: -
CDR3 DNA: TGCAGCGCTAAGAGGGACTTTACCCCTTCCGAGCAGTACTTC
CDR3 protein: CSAKRDFTPSEQYF

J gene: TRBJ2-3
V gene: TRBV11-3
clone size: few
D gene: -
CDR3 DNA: TGTGCCAGCAGCTTAGAGAGGGGGAACGCGCAGTATTTT
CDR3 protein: CASSLERGNAQYF

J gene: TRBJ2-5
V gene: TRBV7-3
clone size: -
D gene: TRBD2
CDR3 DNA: TGTGCCAGCAGCTTAACACCTAGCGGAGAGACCCAGTACTTC
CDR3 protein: CASSLTPSGETQYF

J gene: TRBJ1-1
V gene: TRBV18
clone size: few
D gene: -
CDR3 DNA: TGTGCCAGCTCACCTTCGGGGGACACTGAAGCTTTCTTT
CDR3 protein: CASSPSGDTEAFF

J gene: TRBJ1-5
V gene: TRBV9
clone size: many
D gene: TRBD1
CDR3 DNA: TGTGCCAGCAGCGGAACAGGGGATTATCAGCCCCAGCATTTT
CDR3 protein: CASSGTGDYQPQHF

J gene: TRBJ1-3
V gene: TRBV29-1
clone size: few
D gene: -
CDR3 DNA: TGCAGCGTTGAAGACGGGTCCTCTGGAAACACCATATATTTT
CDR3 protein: CSVEDGSSGNTIYF

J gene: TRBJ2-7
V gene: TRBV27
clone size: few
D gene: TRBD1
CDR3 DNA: TGTGCCAGCAGTTTAAGGTCCGGGACAGGGGGTAACGAGCAGTACTTC
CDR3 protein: CASSLRSGTGGNEQYF

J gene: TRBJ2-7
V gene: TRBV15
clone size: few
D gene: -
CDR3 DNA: TGTGCCACCAGCAGAGACCCTCCACGGAGAAACTACGAGCAGTACTTC
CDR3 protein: CATSRDPPRRNYEQYF

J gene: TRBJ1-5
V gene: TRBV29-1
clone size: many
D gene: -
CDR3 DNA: TGCAGCGTTGCGGATGGGGCTCAGCCCCAGCATTTT
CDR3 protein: CSVADGAQPQHF

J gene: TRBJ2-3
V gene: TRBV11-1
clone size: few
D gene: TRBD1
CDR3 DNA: TGTGCCAGCAGCTTAGGCCAGGGGGCATCGGATACGCAGTATTTT
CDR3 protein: CASSLGQGASDTQYF

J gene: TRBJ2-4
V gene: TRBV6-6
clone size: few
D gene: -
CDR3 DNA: TGTGCCAGCAGTTATTCCGACGGAGTCTCGGAAAACATTCAGTACTTC
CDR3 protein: CASSYSDGVSENIQYF

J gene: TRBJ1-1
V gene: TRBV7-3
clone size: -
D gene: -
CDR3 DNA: TGTGCCAGCAGCTTAATGAGGGCAGAACCTGAAGCTTTCTTT
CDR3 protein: CASSLMRAEPEAFF

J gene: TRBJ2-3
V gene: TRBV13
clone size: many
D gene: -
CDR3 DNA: TGTGCCAGCAGTCCAACCTCGGGAGATACGCAGTATTTT
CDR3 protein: CASSPTSGDTQYF